This is a list of T cell receptor beta chains from one sample in a study of T cells in localized non-small cell lung cancer. Some clones are missing from TCRdb's copy, which holds only in-frame ones; the method was immunoSEQ multiplex PCR. The data show around 16,000 clones, with 70% to 90% seen just once and roughly 29% held by the top ten. This sample comprised peripheral blood, obtained before any cancer treatment. These receptors were taken from a female donor of 60 years or more with stage III squamous cell lung carcinoma. The CDR3 runs from the conserved cysteine through the conserved F or W. A D gene is named only where the DNA matches it firmly. Where a row states a size, it is once, few, many or the class of an expanded clone; other rows omit it.

clone size: .
V gene: TRBV19
D gene: TRBD2
J gene: TRBJ2-7
CDR3 protein: CASSPDRLAEQYF
CDR3 DNA: TGTGCCAGTAGTCCGGACCGACTAGCGGAGCAGTACTTC

clone size: .
V gene: TRBV19
D gene: .
J gene: TRBJ2-3
CDR3 protein: CASSRRDTQYF
CDR3 DNA: TGTGCCAGTAGTAGACGTGATACGCAGTATTTT

clone size: .
V gene: TRBV5-1
D gene: .
J gene: TRBJ2-5
CDR3 protein: CASSLDGETQYF
CDR3 DNA: TGCGCCAGCAGCTTGGACGGGGAGACCCAGTACTTC

clone size: .
V gene: TRBV2
D gene: .
J gene: TRBJ2-3
CDR3 protein: CASTVTTDTQYF
CDR3 DNA: TGTGCCAGCACCGTCACCACAGATACGCAGTATTTT

clone size: .
V gene: TRBV19
D gene: .
J gene: TRBJ1-6
CDR3 protein: CASRPQGTTNSPLHF
CDR3 DNA: TGTGCCAGTAGACCTCAGGGGACTACCAATTCACCCCTCCACTTT

clone size: once
V gene: TRBV5-4
D gene: TRBD1
J gene: TRBJ2-7
CDR3 protein: CASSQAGTAEQYF
CDR3 DNA: TGTGCCAGCAGCCAGGCCGGGACAGCCGAGCAGTACTTC

clone size: .
V gene: TRBV14
D gene: .
J gene: TRBJ1-5
CDR3 protein: CASSHKTLRVQPQHF
CDR3 DNA: TGTGCCAGCAGCCATAAGACATTAAGGGTGCAGCCCCAGCATTTT

clone size: .
V gene: TRBV7-2
D gene: .
J gene: TRBJ1-1
CDR3 protein: CASSLGRVWEGTEAFF
CDR3 DNA: TGTGCCAGCAGCTTAGGCAGGGTGTGGGAGGGCACTGAAGCTTTCTTT

clone size: .
V gene: TRBV28
D gene: .
J gene: TRBJ1-2
CDR3 protein: CASSTAGELHYGYTF
CDR3 DNA: TGTGCCAGCAGTACCGCGGGCGAGCTCCACTATGGCTACACCTTC

clone size: few
V gene: TRBV13
D gene: .
J gene: TRBJ2-1
CDR3 protein: CASSHRSNEQFF
CDR3 DNA: TGTGCCAGCAGCCACAGAAGCAATGAGCAGTTCTTC

clone size: .
V gene: TRBV7-9
D gene: TRBD1
J gene: TRBJ2-7
CDR3 protein: CASSFTGGSYEQYF
CDR3 DNA: TGTGCCAGCAGCTTTACAGGGGGATCCTACGAGCAGTACTTC

clone size: .
V gene: TRBV7-2
D gene: .
J gene: TRBJ2-3
CDR3 protein: CASSLAAASTDTQYF
CDR3 DNA: TGTGCCAGCAGCCTTGCAGCGGCTAGCACAGATACGCAGTATTTT

clone size: .
V gene: TRBV11-3
D gene: .
J gene: TRBJ2-1
CDR3 protein: CASSLDRRGAHYNEQFF
CDR3 DNA: TGTGCCAGCAGCTTAGATCGAAGAGGGGCCCACTACAATGAGCAGTTCTTC

clone size: .
V gene: TRBV15
D gene: TRBD2
J gene: TRBJ2-5
CDR3 protein: CATSRVAGPRRRETQYF
CDR3 DNA: TGTGCCACCAGCAGAGTAGCGGGCCCTCGGCGGCGAGAGACCCAGTACTTC

clone size: .
V gene: TRBV4-1
D gene: .
J gene: TRBJ1-1
CDR3 protein: CASSQEYFPGSRLNTEAFF
CDR3 DNA: TGCGCCAGCAGCCAAGAGTATTTCCCCGGGTCCCGCCTGAACACTGAAGCTTTCTTT

clone size: .
V gene: TRBV19
D gene: TRBD2
J gene: TRBJ2-3
CDR3 protein: CASSRETSGYTDTQYF
CDR3 DNA: TGTGCCAGTAGTAGGGAGACTAGCGGGTACACAGATACGCAGTATTTT

clone size: .
V gene: TRBV19
D gene: .
J gene: TRBJ2-4
CDR3 protein: CASSGGYRSGASKNIQYF
CDR3 DNA: TGTGCCAGTAGTGGGGGATATCGATCTGGGGCCTCCAAAAACATTCAGTACTTC

clone size: .
V gene: TRBV9
D gene: .
J gene: TRBJ2-1
CDR3 protein: CASTGLGGLPDEQFF
CDR3 DNA: TGTGCCAGCACCGGCCTAGGGGGGCTTCCGGATGAGCAGTTCTTC

clone size: .
V gene: TRBV19
D gene: TRBD2
J gene: TRBJ2-2
CDR3 protein: CASIGTSGHSNTGELFF
CDR3 DNA: TGTGCCAGTATTGGGACTAGCGGTCACTCGAACACCGGGGAGCTGTTTTTT

clone size: .
V gene: TRBV7-9
D gene: .
J gene: TRBJ2-7
CDR3 protein: CASSPFKGEQYF
CDR3 DNA: TGTGCCAGCAGCCCTTTTAAAGGCGAGCAGTACTTC

clone size: .
V gene: TRBV2
D gene: .
J gene: TRBJ2-3
CDR3 protein: CASSEAATGDTQYF
CDR3 DNA: TGTGCCAGCAGTGAGGCAGCAACCGGAGATACGCAGTATTTT

clone size: .
V gene: TRBV4-2
D gene: TRBD2
J gene: TRBJ2-1
CDR3 protein: CASSRPGTSGTEQFF
CDR3 DNA: TGTGCCAGCAGCCGTCCCGGGACTAGCGGGACGGAGCAGTTCTTC

clone size: .
V gene: TRBV7-2
D gene: .
J gene: TRBJ2-5
CDR3 protein: CASSPVIGRSKKTQYF
CDR3 DNA: TGTGCCAGCAGCCCGGTGATCGGACGGAGTAAAAAGACCCAGTACTTC

clone size: .
V gene: TRBV6-6
D gene: .
J gene: TRBJ1-2
CDR3 protein: CASSRRQINYGYTF
CDR3 DNA: TGTGCCAGCAGCCGAAGACAGATAAACTATGGCTACACCTTC

clone size: .
V gene: TRBV30
D gene: .
J gene: TRBJ1-3
CDR3 protein: CAWSVQGTVRSSGNTIYF
CDR3 DNA: TGTGCCTGGAGTGTACAGGGAACAGTTAGAAGCTCTGGAAACACCATATATTTT

clone size: .
V gene: TRBV27
D gene: .
J gene: TRBJ2-7
CDR3 protein: CASSRLTGRSYEQYF
CDR3 DNA: TGTGCCAGCAGTCGCCTGACAGGACGGTCCTACGAGCAGTACTTC

clone size: .
V gene: TRBV19
D gene: TRBD1
J gene: TRBJ2-1
CDR3 protein: CASSIPGQGNEQFF
CDR3 DNA: TGTGCCAGTAGTATTCCGGGACAGGGGAATGAGCAGTTCTTC

clone size: .
V gene: TRBV6-5
D gene: TRBD2
J gene: TRBJ2-7
CDR3 protein: CASSSSGRAEQYF
CDR3 DNA: TGTGCCAGCAGTTCGAGCGGGAGGGCCGAGCAGTACTTC

clone size: few
V gene: TRBV7-8
D gene: .
J gene: TRBJ1-5
CDR3 protein: CASSLGGLQPQHF
CDR3 DNA: TGTGCCAGCAGCTTAGGGGGGCTCCAGCCCCAGCATTTT

clone size: once
V gene: TRBV6-6
D gene: TRBD1
J gene: TRBJ1-3
CDR3 protein: CASTQGAGNTIYF
CDR3 DNA: TGTGCCAGCACCCAGGGGGCTGGAAACACCATATATTTT

clone size: .
V gene: TRBV19
D gene: TRBD1
J gene: TRBJ2-7
CDR3 protein: CASKAGGFSEQYF
CDR3 DNA: TGTGCCAGTAAAGCAGGGGGTTTTTCCGAGCAGTACTTC

clone size: .
V gene: TRBV5-8
D gene: .
J gene: TRBJ1-2
CDR3 protein: CASSLVRYGYTF
CDR3 DNA: TGTGCCAGCAGCTTGGTTCGATATGGCTACACCTTC

clone size: .
V gene: TRBV5-1
D gene: TRBD2
J gene: TRBJ2-1
CDR3 protein: CASSFVLAGGPDNEQFF
CDR3 DNA: TGCGCCAGCAGCTTTGTCCTAGCGGGAGGGCCAGACAATGAGCAGTTCTTC

clone size: .
V gene: TRBV7-9
D gene: TRBD1
J gene: TRBJ1-4
CDR3 protein: CASSQNPGQGGEKLFF
CDR3 DNA: TGTGCCAGCAGCCAGAACCCGGGACAGGGAGGTGAAAAACTGTTTTTT

clone size: .
V gene: TRBV5-1
D gene: TRBD2
J gene: TRBJ2-5
CDR3 protein: CASTSWGGGAPGETQYF
CDR3 DNA: TGCGCCAGCACCTCATGGGGCGGGGGAGCTCCTGGAGAGACCCAGTACTTC

clone size: .
V gene: TRBV5-1
D gene: .
J gene: TRBJ1-2
CDR3 protein: CASSQGGIGGLANYGYTF
CDR3 DNA: TGCGCCAGCAGCCAGGGAGGGATTGGGGGCCTGGCTAACTATGGCTACACCTTC

clone size: .
V gene: TRBV7-2
D gene: .
J gene: TRBJ2-5
CDR3 protein: CASSLGVSSQETQYF
CDR3 DNA: TGTGCCAGCAGCTTAGGAGTGTCGTCCCAAGAGACCCAGTACTTC

clone size: .
V gene: TRBV18
D gene: TRBD1
J gene: TRBJ1-4
CDR3 protein: CASSRSGTGLEKLFF
CDR3 DNA: TGTGCCAGCTCGCGTTCCGGGACAGGGCTTGAAAAACTGTTTTTT